The 2 T cell receptor beta chains given below trace back to one sample, sequenced in a study of shared clonotypes between healthy human individuals. Profiling relied on immunoSEQ multiplex PCR, and the TCRdb table lists in-frame clones only, not all of them. The sample lists under 850,000 clones, approximately 77% seen once, with approximately 1.8% in the top ten. Sequencing was performed on memory CD4+ T cells sorted from blood. As to subset: CD45RA-negative fraction. The source of these receptors is a woman in her 30s in good health.

In this sample, this clone turned up a few times. The chain uses TRBV2 and TRBJ1-4; D remains ambiguous. This CDR3 region has 13 residues. Trimming removed 5 bases at V and 8 bases at J, with 12 bases between. Germline V gene lookup returns CDR1 SNHLY and CDR2 FYNNEI. The CDR3 sequence is CASSFEAEEKLFF. The CDR3 nucleotides read TGTGCCAGCAGTTTCGAGGCGGAGGAAAAACTGTTTTTT. Based on the CDR3 plus reference TRBV2 and TRBJ1-4, the full variable domain is EPEVTQTPSHQVTQMGQEVILRCVPISNHLYFYWYRQILGQKVEFLVSFYNNEISEKSEIFDDQFSVERPDGSNFTLKIRSTKLEDSAMYFCASSFEAEEKLFFGSGTQLSVL.

In DNA, the CDR3 is TGTGCCAGCATCGGGGGGCGAGAAACCTACGAGCAGTACTTC. Protein sequence: CASIGGRETYEQYF. V usage is TRBV28 and J usage is TRBJ2-7, with a weak D call TRBD2 (7 bases). The ends were cut back, 7 bases at V and 2 bases at J, with 15 bases in the middle. The length of the CDR3 is 14 residues. Germline assignment: CDR1 MDHEN and CDR2 SYDVKM. The full variable domain, its missing parts supplied by reference TRBV28 and TRBJ2-7, is DVKVTQSSRYLVKRTGEKVFLECVQDMDHENMFWYRQDPGLGLRLIYFSYDVKMKEKGDIPEGYSVSREKKERFSLILESASTNQTSMYLCASIGGRETYEQYFGPGTRLTVT.